The entry below gives a single T cell receptor beta chain sequence along with its context. This sample is part of a study of blood T cell repertoires in COVID-19. Sequencing was performed with immunoSEQ multiplex PCR; in TCRdb, only in-frame clones are kept and a portion is missing. This repertoire shows almost 35,000 clones, 88% found once; its top ten account for more than 13%. Germline trimming cut 8 bases from V and 5 bases from J; bases unmatched to any gene: 15. Germline CDR1 SGHTA, CDR2 FQGNSA. CDR3 length equals 15 residues. Sequences were obtained from peripheral blood. This clonotype originated in a man in his 60s with active COVID-19. The V call is TRBV7-2, the J call TRBJ2-7; TRBD1 agrees at 7 bases. DNA for the CDR3: TGTGCCAGCGCCACCTCGGGACAGTCTTTCCACGAGCAGTACTTC. This sequence encodes CASATSGQSFHEQYF.